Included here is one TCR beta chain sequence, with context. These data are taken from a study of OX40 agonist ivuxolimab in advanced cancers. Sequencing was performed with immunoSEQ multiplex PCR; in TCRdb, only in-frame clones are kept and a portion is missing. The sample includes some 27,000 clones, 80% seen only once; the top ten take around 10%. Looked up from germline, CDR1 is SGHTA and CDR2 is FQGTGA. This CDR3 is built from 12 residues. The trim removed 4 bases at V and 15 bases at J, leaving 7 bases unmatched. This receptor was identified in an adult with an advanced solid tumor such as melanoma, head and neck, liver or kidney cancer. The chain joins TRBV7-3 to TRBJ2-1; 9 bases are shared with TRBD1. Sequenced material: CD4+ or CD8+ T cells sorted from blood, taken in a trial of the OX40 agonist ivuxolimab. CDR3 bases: TGTGCCAGCAGCTCCCCCGGGACAGGGTTGTTCTTC. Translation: CASSSPGTGLFF.